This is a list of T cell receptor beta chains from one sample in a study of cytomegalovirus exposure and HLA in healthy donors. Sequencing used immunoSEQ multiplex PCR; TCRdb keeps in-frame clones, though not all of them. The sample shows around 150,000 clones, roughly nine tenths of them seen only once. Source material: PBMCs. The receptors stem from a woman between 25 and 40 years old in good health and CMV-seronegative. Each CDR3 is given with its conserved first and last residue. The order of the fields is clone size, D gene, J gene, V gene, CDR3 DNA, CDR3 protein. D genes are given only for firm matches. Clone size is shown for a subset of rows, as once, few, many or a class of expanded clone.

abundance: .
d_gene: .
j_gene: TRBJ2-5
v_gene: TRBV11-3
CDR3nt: TGTGCCAGCAGTACCGACAGCCAAGAGACCCAGTACTTC
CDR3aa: CASSTDSQETQYF

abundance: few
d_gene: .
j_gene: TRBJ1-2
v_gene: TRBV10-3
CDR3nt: TGTGCCATCAGTGAAGATACCTATGGCTACACCTTC
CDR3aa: CAISEDTYGYTF

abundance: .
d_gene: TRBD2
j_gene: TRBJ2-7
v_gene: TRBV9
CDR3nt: TGTGCCAGCAGCGTAGCGCCGGGAGGTACCTACGAGCAGTACTTC
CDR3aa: CASSVAPGGTYEQYF

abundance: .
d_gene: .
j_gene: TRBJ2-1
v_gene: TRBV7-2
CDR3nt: TGTGCCAGCAGCTTAGGGACAGAGTATGAGCAGTTCTTC
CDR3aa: CASSLGTEYEQFF

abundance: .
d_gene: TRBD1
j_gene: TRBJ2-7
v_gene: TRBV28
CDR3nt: TGTGCCAGCAGTTATGGGACAGGATTTCTCGAGCAGTACTTC
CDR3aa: CASSYGTGFLEQYF

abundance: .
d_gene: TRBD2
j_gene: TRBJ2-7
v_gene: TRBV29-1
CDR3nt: TGCAGCGTTGAAGCGATTAGCGGGGAGCAGTACTTC
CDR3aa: CSVEAISGEQYF

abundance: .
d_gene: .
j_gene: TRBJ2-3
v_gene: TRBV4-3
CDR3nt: TGCGCCAGCAGCCAAGATATTTGGGGGTCCTCCACAGATACGCAGTATTTT
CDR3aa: CASSQDIWGSSTDTQYF

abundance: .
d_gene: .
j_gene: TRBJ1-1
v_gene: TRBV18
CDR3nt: TGTGCCAGCTCACTCGGCCAGAACACTGAAGCTTTCTTT
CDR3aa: CASSLGQNTEAFF

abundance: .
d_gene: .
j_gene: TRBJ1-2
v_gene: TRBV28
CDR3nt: TGTGCCAGCAGTTTAGGCCTAAAAGAATATGGCTACACCTTC
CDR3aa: CASSLGLKEYGYTF

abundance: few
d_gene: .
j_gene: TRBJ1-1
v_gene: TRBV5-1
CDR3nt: TGCGCCAGCAGCTTGCTCGGCGGATTGAACACTGAAGCTTTCTTT
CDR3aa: CASSLLGGLNTEAFF

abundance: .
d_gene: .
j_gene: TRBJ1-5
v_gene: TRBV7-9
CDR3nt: TGTGCCAGCAGCTTAGGGGGGCAGGGGATCGATCAGCCCCAGCATTTT
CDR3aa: CASSLGGQGIDQPQHF

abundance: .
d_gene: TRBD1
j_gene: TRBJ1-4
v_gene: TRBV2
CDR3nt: TGTGCCAGCAGTGAAAGTAGGGGGCGCATGTTTTTT
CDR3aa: CASSESRGRMFF

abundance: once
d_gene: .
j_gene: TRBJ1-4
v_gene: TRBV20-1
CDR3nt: TGCAGTGGGGGGAATGGTGAAAAACTGTTTTTT
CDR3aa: CSGGNGEKLFF

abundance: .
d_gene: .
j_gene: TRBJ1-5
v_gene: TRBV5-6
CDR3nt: TGTGCCAGCAGCTTGGGTAATCAGCCCCAGCATTTT
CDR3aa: CASSLGNQPQHF

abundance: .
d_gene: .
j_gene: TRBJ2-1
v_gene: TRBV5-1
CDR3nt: TGCGCCAGCAGCTTGGGGCGGGGCGGGGATGAGCAGTTCTTC
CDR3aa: CASSLGRGGDEQFF

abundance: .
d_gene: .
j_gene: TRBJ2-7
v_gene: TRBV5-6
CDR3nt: TGTGCCAGCAGCGAAATCGACAAAAGCTCCTACGAGCAGTACTTC
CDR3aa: CASSEIDKSSYEQYF

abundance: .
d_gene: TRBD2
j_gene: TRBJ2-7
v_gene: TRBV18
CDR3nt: TGTGCCAGCTCGCCCGGGACTAGCGGGAGTTACGAGCAGTACTTC
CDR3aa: CASSPGTSGSYEQYF

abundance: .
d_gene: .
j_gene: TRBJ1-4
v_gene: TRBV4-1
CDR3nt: TGCGCCAGCAGCCAAGCCGCAGCCGAGGGGGAAAAACTGTTTTTT
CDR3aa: CASSQAAAEGEKLFF

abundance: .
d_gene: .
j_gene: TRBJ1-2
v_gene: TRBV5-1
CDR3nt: TGCGCCAGCAGGGGTTCGGGAGAGGAGGCCTTC
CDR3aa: CASRGSGEEAF

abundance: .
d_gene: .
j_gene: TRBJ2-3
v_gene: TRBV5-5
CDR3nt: TGTGCCAGCAGCTTGATCGGTGTGGCTAGCACAGATACGCAGTATTTT
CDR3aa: CASSLIGVASTDTQYF

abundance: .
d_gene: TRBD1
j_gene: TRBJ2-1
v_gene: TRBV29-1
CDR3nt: TGCAGCGTTAACAGGGGCGGAAATGAGCAGTTCTTC
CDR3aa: CSVNRGGNEQFF

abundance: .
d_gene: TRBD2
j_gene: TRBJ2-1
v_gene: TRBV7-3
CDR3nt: TGTGCCAGCAGCTTAAGCGGGAGCCTCTACAATGAGCAGTTCTTC
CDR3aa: CASSLSGSLYNEQFF

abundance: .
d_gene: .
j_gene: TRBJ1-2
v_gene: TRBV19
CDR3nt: TGTGCCAGTACGGGGAAGGGGATGGGGGAAGAGACCTATGGCTACACCTTC
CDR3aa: CASTGKGMGEETYGYTF

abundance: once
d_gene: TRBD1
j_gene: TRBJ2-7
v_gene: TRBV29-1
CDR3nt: TGCAGCGTTGCACAGGGGCACTCCTACGAGCAGTACTTC
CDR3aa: CSVAQGHSYEQYF

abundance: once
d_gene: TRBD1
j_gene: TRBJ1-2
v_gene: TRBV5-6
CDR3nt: TGTGCCAGCAGCATAACAGGGGCCACCTTCTATGGCTACACCTTC
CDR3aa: CASSITGATFYGYTF

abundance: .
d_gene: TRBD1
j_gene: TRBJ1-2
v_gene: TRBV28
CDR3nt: TGTGCCAGCAGTCCAGGGACAGGGCAATCGTTTCGGGGCTACACCTTC
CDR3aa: CASSPGTGQSFRGYTF

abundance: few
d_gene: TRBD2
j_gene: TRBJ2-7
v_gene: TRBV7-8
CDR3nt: TGTGCCAGCAGCTTCCGAGGACTAGCTTGGGACGAGCAGTACTTC
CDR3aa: CASSFRGLAWDEQYF

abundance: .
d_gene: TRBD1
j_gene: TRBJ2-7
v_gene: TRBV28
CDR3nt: TGTGCCAGCAGTTACCGGGACAGGGGACTCTACGAGCAGTACTTC
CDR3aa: CASSYRDRGLYEQYF

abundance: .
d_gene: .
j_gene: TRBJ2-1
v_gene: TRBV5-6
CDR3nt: TGTGCCAGCAGCTTGGGGGCGGGGCGATTTATCTCCTACAATGAGCAGTTCTTC
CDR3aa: CASSLGAGRFISYNEQFF

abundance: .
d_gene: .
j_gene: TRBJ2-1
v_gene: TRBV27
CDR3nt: TGTGCCAGCAGCCTTAGACCGGGACCCCCCGACAATGAGCAGTTCTTC
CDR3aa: CASSLRPGPPDNEQFF

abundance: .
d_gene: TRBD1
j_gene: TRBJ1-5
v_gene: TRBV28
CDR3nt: TGTGCCAGCAGTTTAACAGGGGGGCTCAATCAGCCCCAGCATTTT
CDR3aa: CASSLTGGLNQPQHF

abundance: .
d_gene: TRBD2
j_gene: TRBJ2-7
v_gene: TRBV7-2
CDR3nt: TGTGCCAGCAGCGGTGTAGCGGGGATGTTGGAGCAGTACTTC
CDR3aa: CASSGVAGMLEQYF

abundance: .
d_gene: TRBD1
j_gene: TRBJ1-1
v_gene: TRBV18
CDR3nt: TGTGCCAGCTCTCCACAGGGGGCGAACACTGAAGCTTTCTTT
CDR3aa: CASSPQGANTEAFF

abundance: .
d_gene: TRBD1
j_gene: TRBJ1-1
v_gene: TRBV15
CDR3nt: TGTGCCACCAGCGACAGGGGGTTAACTGAAGCTTTCTTT
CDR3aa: CATSDRGLTEAFF

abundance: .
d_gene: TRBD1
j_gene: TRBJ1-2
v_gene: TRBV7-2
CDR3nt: TGTGCCAGCAGCCCCCCGAACATATTACAGGGGAATGGCTACACCTTC
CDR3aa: CASSPPNILQGNGYTF

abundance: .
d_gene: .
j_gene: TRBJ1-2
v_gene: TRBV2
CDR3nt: TGTGCCACTACAACGGGGTATGGCTACACCTTC
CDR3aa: CATTTGYGYTF

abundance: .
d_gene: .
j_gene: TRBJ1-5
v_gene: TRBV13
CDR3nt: TGTGCCAGCAGCCACGCAGGGAGAAATCAGCCCCAGCATTTT
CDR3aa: CASSHAGRNQPQHF

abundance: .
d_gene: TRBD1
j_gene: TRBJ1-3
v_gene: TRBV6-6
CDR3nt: TGTGCCAGCAGTCGGAACGGACAGGGATCCATATATTTT
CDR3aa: CASSRNGQGSIYF

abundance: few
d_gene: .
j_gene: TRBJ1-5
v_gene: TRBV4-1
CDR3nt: TGCGCCAGCAGCCTCACGGGTCCAGGGGACAATCAGCCCCAGCATTTT
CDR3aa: CASSLTGPGDNQPQHF

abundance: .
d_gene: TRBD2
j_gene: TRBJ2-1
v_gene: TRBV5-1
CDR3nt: TGCGCCAGCAGCTTGGATCGCGGGAGATACAATGAGCAGTTCTTC
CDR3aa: CASSLDRGRYNEQFF

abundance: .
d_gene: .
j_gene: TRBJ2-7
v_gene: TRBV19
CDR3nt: TGTGCCAGTAGTATCGTAGTGGAGGACGAGCAGTACTTC
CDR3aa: CASSIVVEDEQYF

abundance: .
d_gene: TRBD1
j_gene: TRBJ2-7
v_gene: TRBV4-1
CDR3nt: TGCGCCAGCAGCCTTGGACAGGGCGGCGAGCAGTACTTC
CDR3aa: CASSLGQGGEQYF

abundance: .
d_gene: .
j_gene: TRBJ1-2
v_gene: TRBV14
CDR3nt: TGTGCCAGCAGCAGGGATTCTAACTATGGCTACACCTTC
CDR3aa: CASSRDSNYGYTF

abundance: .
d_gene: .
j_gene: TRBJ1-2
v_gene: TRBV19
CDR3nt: TGTGCCAGTATTGGGACCGGGCCCTATGGCTACACCTTC
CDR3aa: CASIGTGPYGYTF

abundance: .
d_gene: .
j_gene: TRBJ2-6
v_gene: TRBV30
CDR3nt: TGTGCCGGCCGACCGATCTCTGGGGCCAACGTCCTGACTTTC
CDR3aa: CAGRPISGANVLTF

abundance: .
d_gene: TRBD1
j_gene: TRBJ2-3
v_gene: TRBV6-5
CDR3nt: TGTGCCAGCAAGCAGGGGGCGAATACGCAGTATTTT
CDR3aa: CASKQGANTQYF

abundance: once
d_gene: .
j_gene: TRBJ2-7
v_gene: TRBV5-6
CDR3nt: TGTGCCAGCAGCTTGGACCCCACGGGGACCTACGAGCAGTACTTC
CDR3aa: CASSLDPTGTYEQYF

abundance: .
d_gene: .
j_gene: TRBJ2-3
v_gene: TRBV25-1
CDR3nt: TGTGCCACCACCGGGACTCACGATCAGTATTTT
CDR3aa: CATTGTHDQYF

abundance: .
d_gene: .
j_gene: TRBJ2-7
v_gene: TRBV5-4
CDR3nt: TGTGCCAGCACCACAACTCCAGGAAACGAGCAGTACTTC
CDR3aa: CASTTTPGNEQYF

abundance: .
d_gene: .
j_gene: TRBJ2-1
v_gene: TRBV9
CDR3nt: TGTGCCAGCAGCGTAACCCCCCAAGGGGAAAATGAGCAGTTCTTC
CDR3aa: CASSVTPQGENEQFF

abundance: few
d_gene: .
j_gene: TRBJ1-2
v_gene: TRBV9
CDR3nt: TGTGCCAGCAGCGGTATTGGCTACACCTTC
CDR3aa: CASSGIGYTF